The clone carrying this T cell receptor (beta chain) came up once. Its specificity is unknown. A single base is all that separates this from a far larger clone, so a read error is likely. This entry is derived from a study of regulatory T cells in long-lasting Graves disease. Combining iRepertoire HTBI primers with Arm-PCR of CDR3 regions, the authors built TCR beta libraries. A single record per CDR3 protein comes from TCRdb applying MiXCR to the multiplex PCR reads. The table has 400,000 to 600,000 distinct CDR3 sequences, roughly 21% seen once; the top ten hold roughly 7.7%. Study-wide findings and caveats: Under persistent disease, TRBV28, TRBJ1-2 and TRBJ2-5 were used preferentially.

The time point was: persistent/refractory GD, antithyroid drugs over 5 years with positive TRAb. After RNA was extracted from PBMCs, the TCR library was made from it. All patients originated from an endocrinology department located in Xi'an, China. Germline V gives CDR1 MDHEN, CDR2 SYDVKM. Trimming took 10 bases from V and 0 from J, leaving 15 bases between them. This CDR3 has 14 amino acids. The source of this sequence is a female donor with Graves disease. The chain carries TRBV28 and TRBJ2-5; tentatively, D is TRBD2 (5 bases). The sequencing used peripheral blood mononuclear cells (PBMCs), collected when the disease was refractory, from a patient treated with antithyroid drugs. For the CDR3, the DNA is TGTGCCACCACACGGACTTGGGACCAAGAGACCCAGTACTTC. Amino acid sequence: CATTRTWDQETQYF. The complete variable domain, with remaining parts taken from reference TRBV28 and TRBJ2-5, reads DVKVTQSSRYLVKRTGEKVFLECVQDMDHENMFWYRQDPGLGLRLIYFSYDVKMKEKGDIPEGYSVSREKKERFSLILESASTNQTSMYLCATTRTWDQETQYFGPGTRLLVL.